The 21 T cell receptor beta chains below all came from one sample that was sequenced in a study of T-cell memory formation after mild COVID-19. Via MiXCR, TCRdb re-called the 5' RACE reads, giving one row per CDR3 protein. The table lists 250,000 to 400,000 distinct CDR3 sequences, over 11% of them singletons. The sequenced sample was PBMCs or a T cell subset sorted from them (not recorded which). These receptors were taken from a man aged 18 to 29 who had mild COVID-19 (a few samples of this study predate the infection). Cell type and time point are not known.

Only a few counts were recorded for this clonotype. The chain has TRBV28 and TRBJ1-6, with D unclear. V dropped 10 bases and J dropped 3 bases, with 16 bases sitting between them. The CDR3 totals 15 residues. CDR1 is MDHEN, CDR2 SYDVKM, per germline. The DNA of the CDR3 is TGTGCCATTAAAAAGGGAACCCTCTATAATTCACCCCTCCACTTT. This sequence encodes CAIKKGTLYNSPLHF.

The chain joins TRBV11-2 to TRBJ2-2; D possibly uses TRBD1 or TRBD2 (5 bases each). The germline V gene encodes CDR1 SGHAT and CDR2 FQNNGV. The CDR3 loop spans 14 amino acids. Trimming took off 0 bases at V and 6 bases at J, with 8 bases between the two ends. DNA of the CDR3: TGTGCCAGCAGCTTAGATGGGACGGCCGGGGAGCTGTTTTTT. As protein: CASSLDGTAGELFF.

This clonotype turned up a few times. The chain links TRBV9 to TRBJ1-1, with unresolved D. The CDR3 is 14 amino acids. CDR1 is SGDLS, CDR2 YYNGEE, per germline. Trimming cost V 4 bases and J 3 bases, with 13 bases left between them. The CDR3 sequence: CASSSSGRDTEAFF. The DNA of the CDR3 is TGTGCCAGCAGCTCATCAGGTAGAGACACTGAAGCTTTCTTT.

This chain uses TRBV5-1 with TRBJ1-1; a weak D match, TRBD1 (6 bases). Germline loops: CDR1 SGHRS, CDR2 YFSETQ. V was cut by 5 bases and J by 2 bases, with 13 bases left in between. This CDR3 spans 14 amino acids. For the CDR3, the DNA is TGCGCCAGCAGAATAAGGGGGACTAACACTGAAGCTTTCTTT. This codes for CASRIRGTNTEAFF.

The rearrangement links TRBV7-3 to TRBJ2-3, with unresolved D. CDR3 length: 12 residues. Germline-derived CDR1 and CDR2 are SGHTA and FQGTGA. The germline V and J ends were trimmed by 5 bases and 4 bases, with 7 bases remaining between them. CDR3 amino acids: CASSKFADTQYF. CDR3 sequence (DNA): TGTGCCAGCAGCAAATTCGCAGATACGCAGTATTTT. The entire variable domain, with the rest obtained from reference TRBV7-3 and TRBJ2-3, is as follows: GAGVSQTPSNKVTEKGKYVELRCDPISGHTALYWYRQSLGQGPEFLIYFQGTGAADDSGLPNDRFFAVRPEGSVSTLKIQRTERGDSAVYLCASSKFADTQYFGPGTRLTVL.

The chain links TRBV21-1 to TRBJ2-7; TRBD1, the table's D call, was not compared with the DNA. TRBV21-1 is a pseudogene segment. This CDR3 comprises 15 residues. DNA of the CDR3: TGTGCCAGCAGCCAAGACAGGGTAAGGTCCTACGAGCAGTACGTC. Its translation is CASSQDRVRSYEQYV.

The chain employs TRBV6-1 and TRBJ1-5; D unresolved. The CDR3 has 12 residues. Per the germline V gene, CDR1 is MNHNS and CDR2 is SASEGT. Trimming took 4 bases from V and 6 from J, leaving 7 bases between them. In nucleotides, the CDR3 is TGTGCCAGCAGTGGAGCAGGTCAGCCCCAGCATTTT. Translated, it gives CASSGAGQPQHF.

The chain is built from TRBV6-2 or TRBV6-3 and TRBJ1-1, with 10 bases matching TRBD1. Per germline, CDR1 MNHEY and CDR2 SVGEGT. The CDR3 is 15 amino acids. V lost 4 bases and J lost 5; bases outside the gene matches: 7. The CDR3 region has the DNA TGTGCCAGCAGTTTCACCGGGACAGGGGTTACTGAAGCTTTCTTT. Protein sequence: CASSFTGTGVTEAFF.

V gene TRBV6-2 or TRBV6-3 combines with J gene TRBJ1-5, with D unresolved. Germline values: CDR1 MNHEY, CDR2 SVGEGT. With 0 bases removed from V and 7 bases from J, the gap between germline ends came to 10 bases. The CDR3 totals 14 residues. The CDR3 nucleotides read TGTGCCAGCAGTTACTCCGCTAACCCCCAGCCCCAGCATTTT. It codes for CASSYSANPQPQHF.

The chain recombines TRBV25-1 with TRBJ1-6; perhaps TRBD1 as D (5 bases). The V end was cut by 6 bases, the J end by 4 bases, with 7 bases between. This CDR3 has 13 amino acids. Germline CDR1 MGHDK, CDR2 SYGVNS. Written as DNA, the CDR3 is TGTGCCAGCAGCGGGACTTATAATTCACCCCTCCACTTT. This codes for CASSGTYNSPLHF. The whole variable domain, filled in from reference TRBV25-1 and TRBJ1-6, reads EADIYQTPRYLVIGTGKKITLECSQTMGHDKMYWYQQDPGMELHLIHYSYGVNSTEKGDLSSESTVSRIRTEHFPLTLESARPSHTSQYLCASSGTYNSPLHFGNGTRLTVT.

This chain connects TRBV24-1 to TRBJ2-3; D remains unclear. The CDR3 runs 11 residues. The germline CDR1 and CDR2 sequences are KGHDR and SFDVKD. V was clipped by 9 bases and J by 4 bases, with 7 bases between them. In nucleotides, the CDR3 is TGTGCCACCCGCGAGTCAGATACGCAGTATTTT. It codes for CATRESDTQYF.

This clonotype was detected a few times. The rearrangement links TRBV6-6 to TRBJ1-3; the match to TRBD1 covers 7 bases. This CDR3 has 17 amino acids. The germline V gene has CDR1 MNHNY and CDR2 SVGAGI (reference sequence). With 6 bases clipped from V and 0 bases from J, the junction kept 11 bases outside the gene matches. The CDR3 loop reads CASRIGQATYSGNTIYF. The CDR3 DNA follows: TGTGCCAGCAGGATCGGACAGGCCACTTACTCTGGAAACACCATATATTTT.

The genes are TRBV7-3 and TRBJ2-3; D is unresolved. V was cut by 1 base and J by 5 bases, with 7 bases left in between. This CDR3 contains 13 residues. CDR1 and CDR2 (germline): SGHTA, FQGTGA. CDR3 residues: CASSLIPGDTQYF. CDR3 in DNA: TGTGCCAGCAGCTTAATCCCCGGAGATACGCAGTATTTT.

The chain employs TRBV7-2 and TRBJ2-7; TRBD2 agrees at 11 bases. Germline V lookup: CDR1 SGHTA, CDR2 FQGNSA. The CDR3 covers 15 residues. The V segment lost 4 bases and the J segment 0 bases; nucleotides outside the gene matches: 2. The CDR3 region has the DNA TGTGCCAGCAGCTATCTAGCGGGGGGCTCCTACGAGCAGTACTTC. This encodes CASSYLAGGSYEQYF.

This clonotype has at least ten counts. The chain recombines TRBV7-9 with TRBJ2-1; D gene uncertain. The germline V gene encodes CDR1 SEHNR and CDR2 FQNEAQ (reference sequence). The V end lost 6 bases, the J end lost 4 bases, and 7 bases lay between the germline ends. This CDR3 comprises 12 residues. For the CDR3, the DNA is TGTGCCAGCAGAGTGGCTTACAATGAGCAGTTCTTC. Translation: CASRVAYNEQFF.

The chain recombines TRBV7-9 with TRBJ2-5; weak D call: TRBD2 (5 bases). Deletions cut 2 bases from V and 0 bases from J, with 7 bases between. Germline lookup yields CDR1 SEHNR and CDR2 FQNEAQ (reference sequence). CDR3 length: 14 residues. CDR3 coding DNA: TGTGCCAGCAGCTTAAGGCGGGACCAAGAGACCCAGTACTTC. It yields the protein CASSLRRDQETQYF.

The chain carries TRBV4-1 and TRBJ2-2; tentatively, D is TRBD2 (6 bases). Germline values: CDR1 MGHRA, CDR2 YSYEKL. The CDR3 extends over 15 amino acids. V gave up 2 bases and J gave up 9 bases, with 16 bases separating them. Here the CDR3 DNA reads TGCGCCAGCAGCCAACCCCGGGAGAGGACTCGGGAGCTGTTTTTT. Amino acid sequence: CASSQPRERTRELFF.

This clonotype was observed a few times. This rearrangement joins TRBV7-9 to TRBJ2-7, with D perhaps TRBD2 (6 bases). Germline CDR1 reads SEHNR; CDR2 reads FQNEAQ (reference sequence). V shed 7 bases and J shed 2 bases, with 12 bases lying between them. This CDR3 contains 13 residues. CDR3 coding DNA: TGTGCCAGCACCTTGCGGGGAACCTACGAGCAGTACTTC. Its translation is CASTLRGTYEQYF.

V usage is TRBV28 and J usage is TRBJ1-2; D gene ambiguous. CDR1 and CDR2 from the germline V gene are MDHEN and SYDVKM. The V end was cut by 3 bases, the J end by 4 bases, with 9 bases between. The CDR3 contains 13 residues. CDR3 in DNA: TGTGCCAGCAGTTTCGGCCTGTCCTATGGCTACACCTTC. Its protein product is CASSFGLSYGYTF.

A few counts support this clonotype. The rearrangement uses TRBV5-5 and TRBJ2-7, with D unclear. The CDR3 covers 13 residues. V gave up 6 bases and J gave up 0 bases, with 10 bases separating them. From germline, CDR1 is SGHKS and CDR2 YYEKEE (reference sequence). The CDR3, as DNA: TGTGCCAGCACCTCGCCAGCCTCCTACGAGCAGTACTTC. Translated, it gives CASTSPASYEQYF.

This clonotype was seen more than once but under ten times. This rearrangement joins TRBV5-5 to TRBJ1-4; TRBD1 matches 7 bases. Per the germline V gene, CDR1 is SGHKS and CDR2 is YYEKEE (reference sequence). The length of the CDR3 is 15 residues. V was pared by 3 bases and J by 5 bases, with 7 bases of the junction left unmatched. The DNA for the CDR3 is TGTGCCAGCAGCTCCAGGACAGGCTCAAATGAAAAACTGTTTTTT. This codes for CASSSRTGSNEKLFF.